The present T cell receptor (beta chain) was sequenced within a study of T cell clonality in common variable immunodeficiency. This clone has only a few counts. Its cognate antigen is unknown. The sequence runs out 3 residues before the end of the CDR3; the remainder is reconstructed from the germline J gene. Findings of the study overall: Fewer deletions and N-nucleotide insertions were reportedly seen in common variable immunodeficiency TCR beta sequences.

The CDR3 runs 12 residues. Germline lookup yields CDR1 DFQATT and CDR2 SNEGSKA (reference sequence). The V segment lost 6 bases and the J segment 3 bases; nucleotides outside the gene matches: 3. Generated by immunoSEQ multiplex PCR, the TCRdb table keeps only in-frame clones and is missing some. The table lists about 17,000 clones, with no singletons. Diagnosis required reduced IgG, IgA and/or IgM with specific antibody deficiency. CVID subjects were neither ill nor on immunomodulatory or immunosuppressive medication at sampling. The clonotype comes from a human donor with common variable immunodeficiency. The sample comprised peripheral blood mononuclear cells. This chain links TRBV20-1 with TRBJ2-3, with 7 bases lining up with TRBD1. The chain's CDR3 is CSAPRGTDTQYF. The covered CDR3 bases are TGCAGTGCACCCAGGGGGACAGATACG.